Following are 4 T cell receptor beta chains from one sample sequenced in a study of T cells in Graves' hyperthyroidism and ophthalmopathy. Researchers amplified the TCR beta CDR3 regions from RNA transcripts. HTBI primers were used for first-round RT-PCR of the TCR CDR3. TCRdb called the multiplex PCR reads again in MiXCR, with one record for every CDR3 protein. This table holds 330,000 or so distinct CDR3 sequences, 15% to 20% found once. Sequences were obtained from blood. These receptors all stem from a woman in her thirties or forties with Graves' ophthalmopathy.

The rearrangement uses TRBV12-3 or TRBV12-4 and TRBJ2-7; 8 bases match TRBD1. The CDR3 has 15 amino acids. V shed 5 bases, J shed 4 bases, and the junction held 10 bases outside the gene matches. The CDR3, as DNA: TGTGCCAGCAGTATAACCGGGACAGGCTATTACGAGCAGTACTTC. Its translation is CASSITGTGYYEQYF.

Many counts were recorded for this clonotype. The genes are TRBV5-1 and TRBJ1-3; 9 nucleotides match TRBD1. Germline-derived CDR1 and CDR2 are SGHRS and YFSETQ. This CDR3 is 17 amino acids long. Trimming took 3 bases from V and 1 from J; bases not matched to a gene: 8. CDR3: CASSSQGGTGSGNTIYF. The CDR3 DNA reads TGCGCCAGCAGCTCCCAAGGGGGGACAGGGTCTGGAAACACCATATATTTT.

This clonotype showed up just a few times. This sequence joins TRBV7-2 and TRBJ2-2; tentative D call: TRBD1 (5 bases). Trimming took off 1 base at V and 4 bases at J, with 7 bases between the two ends. CDR1 and CDR2 from the germline V gene are SGHTA and FQGNSA. This CDR3 has 14 amino acids. CDR3 in amino acids: CASSLGQITGELFF. The CDR3 DNA reads TGTGCCAGCAGCTTAGGACAGATCACCGGGGAGCTGTTTTTT.

This clonotype was counted a few times. V usage is TRBV11-2 and J usage is TRBJ2-7; possible D gene TRBD1, 6 bases. This CDR3 contains 17 residues. In germline, CDR1 is SGHAT, CDR2 FQNNGV. Trimming took 5 bases from V and 1 from J, leaving 21 bases between them. The CDR3 DNA sequence: TGTGCCAGCAGCCCAGGGGCTGCGAAATACCCTTCCTACGAGCAGTACTTC. Translation gives CASSPGAAKYPSYEQYF.